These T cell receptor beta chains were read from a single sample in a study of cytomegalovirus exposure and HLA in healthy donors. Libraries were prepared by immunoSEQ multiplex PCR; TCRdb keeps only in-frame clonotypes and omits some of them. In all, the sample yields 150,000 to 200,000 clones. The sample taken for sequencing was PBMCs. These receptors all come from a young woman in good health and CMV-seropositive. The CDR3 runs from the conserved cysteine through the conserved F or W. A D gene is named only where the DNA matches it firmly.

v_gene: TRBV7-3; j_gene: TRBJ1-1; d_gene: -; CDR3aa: CASSLNTNTEAFF; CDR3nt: TGTGCCAGCAGCTTAAACACGAACACTGAAGCTTTCTTT
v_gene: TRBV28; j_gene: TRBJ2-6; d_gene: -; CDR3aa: CASSARVSGSGANVLTF; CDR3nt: TGTGCCAGCAGTGCCAGGGTCTCTGGGTCTGGGGCCAACGTCCTGACTTTC
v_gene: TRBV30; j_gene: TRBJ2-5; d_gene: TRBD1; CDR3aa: CAWSRTGWEETQYF; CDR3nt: TGTGCCTGGAGTCGGACAGGGTGGGAAGAGACCCAGTACTTC
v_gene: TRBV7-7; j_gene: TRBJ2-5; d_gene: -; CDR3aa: CASSFGGREGTQYF; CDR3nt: TGTGCTAGCAGCTTTGGAGGGCGGGAAGGGACCCAGTACTTC
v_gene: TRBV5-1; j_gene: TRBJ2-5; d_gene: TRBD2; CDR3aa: CASSLGSREGTQYF; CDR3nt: TGCGCCAGCAGCTTGGGCTCCAGGGAGGGGACCCAGTACTTC
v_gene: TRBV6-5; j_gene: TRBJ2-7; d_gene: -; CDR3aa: CASSTYSTRGYEQYF; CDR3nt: TGTGCCAGCAGTACCTACTCCACAAGGGGCTACGAGCAGTACTTC
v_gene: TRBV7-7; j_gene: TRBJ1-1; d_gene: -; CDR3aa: CASSFRNSFF; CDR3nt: TGTGCCAGCAGCTTCCGTAACTCTTTCTTT
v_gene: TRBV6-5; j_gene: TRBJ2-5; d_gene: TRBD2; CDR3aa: CASSRPGGAGTQYF; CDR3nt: TGTGCCAGCAGTCGGCCGGGGGGGGCCGGGACCCAGTACTTC
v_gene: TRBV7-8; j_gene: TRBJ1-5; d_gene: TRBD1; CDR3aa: CASSRTGTGDQPQHF; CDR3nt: TGTGCCAGCAGCCGGACTGGGACAGGAGATCAGCCCCAGCATTTT
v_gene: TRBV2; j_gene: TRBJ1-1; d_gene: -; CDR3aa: CASRSGAGRTEAFF; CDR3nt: TGTGCCAGCAGATCAGGGGCCGGTAGGACTGAAGCTTTCTTT
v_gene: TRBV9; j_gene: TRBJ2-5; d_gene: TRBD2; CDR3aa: CASSVGLAGETQYF; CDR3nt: TGTGCCAGCAGCGTGGGACTAGCGGGAGAGACCCAGTACTTC
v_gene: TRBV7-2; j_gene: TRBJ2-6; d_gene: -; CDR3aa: CASSLERFSGANVLTF; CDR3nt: TGTGCCAGCAGCTTGGAGCGGTTCTCTGGGGCCAACGTCCTGACTTTC
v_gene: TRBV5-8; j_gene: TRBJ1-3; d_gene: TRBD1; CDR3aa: CASSLQGAAGNTIYF; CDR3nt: TGTGCCAGCAGCTTGCAGGGGGCGGCTGGAAACACCATATATTTT
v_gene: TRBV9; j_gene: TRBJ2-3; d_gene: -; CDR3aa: CASSDLSPGADTQYF; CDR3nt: TGTGCCAGCAGCGACCTATCTCCAGGCGCAGATACGCAGTATTTT
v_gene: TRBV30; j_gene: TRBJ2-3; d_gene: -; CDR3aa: CAWSGGSPSTDTQYF; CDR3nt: TGTGCCTGGAGTGGCGGTAGCCCTAGCACAGATACGCAGTATTTT
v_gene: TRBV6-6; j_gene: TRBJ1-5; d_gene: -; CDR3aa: CASSTGSNQPQHF; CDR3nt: TGTGCCAGCAGTACTGGTAGCAATCAGCCCCAGCATTTT
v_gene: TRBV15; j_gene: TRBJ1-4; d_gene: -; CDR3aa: CATSRGGITNEKLFF; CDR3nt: TGTGCCACCAGCAGAGGAGGGATAACTAATGAAAAACTGTTTTTT
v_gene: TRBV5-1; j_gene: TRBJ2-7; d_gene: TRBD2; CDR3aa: CASSLDGSGDPYEQYF; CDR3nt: TGCGCCAGCAGCTTGGACGGCAGCGGGGACCCCTACGAGCAGTACTTC
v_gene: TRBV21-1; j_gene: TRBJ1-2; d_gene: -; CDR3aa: CASSGTGGSYTF; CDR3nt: TGTGCCAGCAGTGGGACAGGGGGGAGCTACACCTTC
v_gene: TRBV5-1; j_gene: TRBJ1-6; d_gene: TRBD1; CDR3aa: CASSIGRDRGNSPLHF; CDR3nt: TGCGCCAGCAGCATCGGCCGGGACAGGGGGAATTCACCCCTCCACTTT
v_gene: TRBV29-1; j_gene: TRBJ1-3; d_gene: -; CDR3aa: CSVGAGSGNTIYF; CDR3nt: TGCAGCGTTGGGGCGGGATCTGGAAACACCATATATTTT
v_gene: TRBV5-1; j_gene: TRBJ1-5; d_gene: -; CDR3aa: CASSLRGINQPQHF; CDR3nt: TGTGCCAGCAGCTTGCGGGGTATCAATCAGCCCCAGCATTTT
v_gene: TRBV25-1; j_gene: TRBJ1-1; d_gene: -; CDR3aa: CASSEYPGTGAFF; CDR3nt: TGTGCCAGCAGTGAATATCCGGGGACTGGAGCTTTCTTT
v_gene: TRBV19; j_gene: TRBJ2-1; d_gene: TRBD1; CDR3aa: CASSIGGQGVFF; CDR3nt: TGTGCCAGTAGTATAGGGGGACAGGGGGTGTTCTTC
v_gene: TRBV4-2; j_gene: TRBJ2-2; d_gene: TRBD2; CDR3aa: CASSRRLAGSNTGELFF; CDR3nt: TGTGCCAGCAGCCGGCGACTAGCGGGGAGTAACACCGGGGAGCTGTTTTTT
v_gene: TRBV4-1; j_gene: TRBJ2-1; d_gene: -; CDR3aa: CASSQDPAGSEQFF; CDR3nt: TGCGCCAGCAGCCAAGATCCCGCGGGATCAGAGCAGTTCTTC
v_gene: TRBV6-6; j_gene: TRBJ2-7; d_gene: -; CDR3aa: CASRVQGGEQYF; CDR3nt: TGTGCCAGCAGGGTACAGGGTGGTGAGCAGTACTTC
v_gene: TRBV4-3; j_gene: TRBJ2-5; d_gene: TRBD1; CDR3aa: CASSQEDRAGETQYF; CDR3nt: TGCGCCAGCAGCCAGGAAGACAGGGCTGGTGAGACCCAGTACTTC
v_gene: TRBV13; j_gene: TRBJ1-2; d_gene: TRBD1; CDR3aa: CASSYVDRGGGYTF; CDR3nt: TGTGCCAGCAGCTACGTCGACAGGGGGGGAGGCTACACCTTC
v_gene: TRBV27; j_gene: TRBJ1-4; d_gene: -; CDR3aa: CASSPRQMEGEKLFF; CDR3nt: TGTGCCAGCAGCCCTCGACAGATGGAAGGGGAAAAACTGTTTTTT
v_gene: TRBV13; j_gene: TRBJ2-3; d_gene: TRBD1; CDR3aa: CASSLLGQLSTDTQYF; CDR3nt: TGTGCCAGCAGCTTATTGGGACAGTTAAGCACAGATACGCAGTATTTT
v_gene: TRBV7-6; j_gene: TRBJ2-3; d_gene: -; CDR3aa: CASSFRQGFTDTQYF; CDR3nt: TGTGCCAGCAGCTTTAGGCAGGGGTTCACAGATACGCAGTATTTT
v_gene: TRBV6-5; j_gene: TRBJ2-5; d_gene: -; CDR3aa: CASSKREFQETQYF; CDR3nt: TGTGCCAGCAGTAAACGGGAGTTCCAAGAGACCCAGTACTTC
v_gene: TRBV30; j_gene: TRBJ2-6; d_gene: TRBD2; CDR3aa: CAWSVTRTSGDPGANVLTF; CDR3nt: TGTGCCTGGAGTGTAACCCGGACTAGCGGGGACCCTGGGGCCAACGTCCTGACTTTC
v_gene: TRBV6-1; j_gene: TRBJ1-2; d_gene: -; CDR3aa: CASSEQYGYTF; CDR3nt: TGTGCCAGCAGTGAACAGTACGGCTACACCTTC
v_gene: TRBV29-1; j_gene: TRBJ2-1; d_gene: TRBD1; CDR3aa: CSVRDRGLVNEQFF; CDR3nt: TGCAGCGTTCGAGACAGGGGGCTGGTCAATGAGCAGTTCTTC
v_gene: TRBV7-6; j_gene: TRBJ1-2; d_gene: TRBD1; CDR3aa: CASSQLGTGSGKGYTF; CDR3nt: TGTGCCAGCAGCCAACTAGGGACAGGGTCCGGAAAAGGCTACACCTTC
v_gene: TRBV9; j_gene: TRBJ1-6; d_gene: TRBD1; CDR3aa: CASSEGAGNSPLHF; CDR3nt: TGTGCCAGCAGCGAGGGGGCAGGGAATTCACCCCTCCACTTT
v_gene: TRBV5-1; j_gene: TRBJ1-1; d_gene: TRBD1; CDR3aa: CASSGPGQGNTEAFF; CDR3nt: TGCGCCAGCAGCGGACCGGGACAGGGAAATACTGAAGCTTTCTTT
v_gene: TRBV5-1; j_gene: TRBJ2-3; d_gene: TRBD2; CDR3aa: CASSQGLSSSTDTQYF; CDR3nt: TGCGCCAGCAGCCAGGGACTATCGTCTAGCACAGATACGCAGTATTTT
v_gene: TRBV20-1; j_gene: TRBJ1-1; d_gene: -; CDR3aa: CSAGQNTEAFF; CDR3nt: TGCAGTGCTGGACAGAACACTGAAGCTTTCTTT
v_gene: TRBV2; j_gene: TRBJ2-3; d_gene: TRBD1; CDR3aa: CASRVAGTGGTDTQYF; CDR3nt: TGTGCCAGCAGAGTCGCCGGGACAGGGGGCACAGATACGCAGTATTTT
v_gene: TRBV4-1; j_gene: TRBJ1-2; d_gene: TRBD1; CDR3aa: CASSQTGTGARYYGYTF; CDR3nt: TGCGCCAGCAGCCAAACCGGGACAGGGGCCCGGTACTATGGCTACACCTTC
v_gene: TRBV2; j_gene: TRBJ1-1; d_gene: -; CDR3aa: CASSRQVNTEAFF; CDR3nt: TGTGCCAGCAGTAGACAGGTGAACACTGAAGCTTTCTTT
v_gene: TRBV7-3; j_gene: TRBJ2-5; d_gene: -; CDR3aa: CASSFRGGQETQYF; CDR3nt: TGTGCCAGCAGCTTCAGGGGTGGACAAGAGACCCAGTACTTC